This entry concerns a single TCR beta chain. The antigen is unknown. Mismatch with germline at one junction end may stem from a read error. Donors counted as nominally healthy when sampled, yet unrecorded immune exposures were likely. The data were taken from a study of cytomegalovirus exposure and HLA in healthy donors. On the study more broadly: Around 85 million unique TCRs from HLA-typed donors were held in an early data release. General study points: Most subjects had HLA-A and HLA-B alleles reportedly predicted accurately by TCR beta sequences. Both high specificity and high sensitivity reportedly marked the classifier's diagnosis of cytomegalovirus status.

60 Vbeta and 13 Jbeta primers were used in PCR. Profiled with immunoSEQ multiplex PCR; TCRdb holds only in-frame clones, not every one. The table records approximately 99,000 clones, approximately 70% of them present only once. The TCR sequence derives from a man in his forties in good health and CMV-seronegative. Sequenced sample: PBMCs.

DNA of the CDR3: TGTGCCTGGTCCCTCGGCCGGATTCCCACAGATACGCCGTATTTT. This translates into CAWSLGRIPTDTPYF. This chain joins TRBV30 and TRBJ2-3; D not resolved. The CDR3 length is 15 residues. Germline-derived CDR1 and CDR2 are GTSNPN and SVGIG (reference sequence).